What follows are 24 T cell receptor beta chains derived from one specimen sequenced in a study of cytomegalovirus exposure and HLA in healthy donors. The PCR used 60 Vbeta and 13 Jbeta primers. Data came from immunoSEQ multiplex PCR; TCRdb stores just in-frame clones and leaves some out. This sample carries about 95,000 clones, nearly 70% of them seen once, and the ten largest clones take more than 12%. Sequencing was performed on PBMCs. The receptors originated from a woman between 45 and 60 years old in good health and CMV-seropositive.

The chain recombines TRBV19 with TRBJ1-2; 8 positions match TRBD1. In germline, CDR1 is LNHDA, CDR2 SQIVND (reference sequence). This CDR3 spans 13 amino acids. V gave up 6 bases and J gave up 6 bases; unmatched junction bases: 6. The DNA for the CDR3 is TGTGCCAGTAGCCAGGACAGGGTCCATGGCTACACCTTC. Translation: CASSQDRVHGYTF.

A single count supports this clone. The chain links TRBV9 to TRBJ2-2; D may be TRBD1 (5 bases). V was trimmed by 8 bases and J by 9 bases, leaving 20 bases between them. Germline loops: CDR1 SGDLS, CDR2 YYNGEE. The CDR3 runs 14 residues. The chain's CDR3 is CASNRGHSEWELFF. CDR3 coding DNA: TGTGCCAGTAACAGAGGACACTCTGAATGGGAGCTGTTTTTT.

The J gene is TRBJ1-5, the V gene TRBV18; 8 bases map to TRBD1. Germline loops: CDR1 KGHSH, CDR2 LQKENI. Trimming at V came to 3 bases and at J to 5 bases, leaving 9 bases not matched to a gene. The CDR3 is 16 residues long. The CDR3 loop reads CASSPPRSGGDQPQHF. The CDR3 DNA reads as TGTGCCAGCTCACCTCCCCGTTCAGGGGGCGATCAGCCCCAGCATTTT.

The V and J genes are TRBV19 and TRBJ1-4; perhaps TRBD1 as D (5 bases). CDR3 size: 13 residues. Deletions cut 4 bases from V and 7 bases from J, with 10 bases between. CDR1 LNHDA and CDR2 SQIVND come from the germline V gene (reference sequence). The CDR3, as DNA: TGTGCCAGTAGTAACAGGAGAGGTGAAAAACTGTTTTTT. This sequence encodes CASSNRRGEKLFF. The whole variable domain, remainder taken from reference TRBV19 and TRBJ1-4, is DGGITQSPKYLFRKEGQNVTLSCEQNLNHDAMYWYRQDPGQGLRLIYYSQIVNDFQKGDIAEGYSVSREKKESFPLTVTSAQKNPTAFYLCASSNRRGEKLFFGSGTQLSVL.

CDR3 region: CASSLAGGSTEAFF. The CDR3 DNA is TGTGCCAGCAGCTTAGCCGGAGGGAGCACTGAAGCTTTCTTT. This rearrangement joins TRBV7-2 to TRBJ1-1, with no clear D. This CDR3 spans 14 amino acids. V lost 0 bases and J lost 4, with 9 bases in between. Germline V gene sequence: CDR1 SGHTA, CDR2 FQGNSA.

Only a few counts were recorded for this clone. DNA of the CDR3: TGCAGCTACAGGGTGGGGAACTACGAGCAGTACTTC. This codes for CSYRVGNYEQYF. The genes are TRBV29-1 and TRBJ2-7; the D gene is possibly TRBD1 (6 bases). The CDR3 totals 12 residues. Per the germline V gene, CDR1 is SQVTM and CDR2 is ANQGSEA. Trimming cost V 8 bases and J 3 bases, with 14 bases left between them.

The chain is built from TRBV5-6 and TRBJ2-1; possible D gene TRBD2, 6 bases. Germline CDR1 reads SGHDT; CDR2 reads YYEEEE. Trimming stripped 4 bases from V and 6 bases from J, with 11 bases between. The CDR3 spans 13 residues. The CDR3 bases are TGTGCCAGCAGCATCGGGACTCTCAATGAGCAGTTCTTC. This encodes CASSIGTLNEQFF.

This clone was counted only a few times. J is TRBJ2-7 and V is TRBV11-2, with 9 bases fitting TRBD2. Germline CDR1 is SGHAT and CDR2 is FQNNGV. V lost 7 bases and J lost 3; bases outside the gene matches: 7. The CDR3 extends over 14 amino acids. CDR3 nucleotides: TGTGCCAGCAAGGGGAGCGGGAGGCACTACGAGCAGTACTTC. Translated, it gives CASKGSGRHYEQYF.

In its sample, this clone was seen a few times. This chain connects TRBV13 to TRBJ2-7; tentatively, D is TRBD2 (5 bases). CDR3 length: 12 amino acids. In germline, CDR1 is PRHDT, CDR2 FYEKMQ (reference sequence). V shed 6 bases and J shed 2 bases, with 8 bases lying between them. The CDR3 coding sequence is TGTGCCAGCAGTTTCGGGGCCTACGAGCAGTACTTC. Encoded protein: CASSFGAYEQYF.

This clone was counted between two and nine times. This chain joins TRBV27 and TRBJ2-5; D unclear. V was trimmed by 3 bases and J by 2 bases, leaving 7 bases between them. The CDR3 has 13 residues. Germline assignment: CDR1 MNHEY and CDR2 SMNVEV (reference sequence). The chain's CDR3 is CASSFGQQETQYF. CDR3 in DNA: TGTGCCAGCAGTTTTGGGCAGCAAGAGACCCAGTACTTC.

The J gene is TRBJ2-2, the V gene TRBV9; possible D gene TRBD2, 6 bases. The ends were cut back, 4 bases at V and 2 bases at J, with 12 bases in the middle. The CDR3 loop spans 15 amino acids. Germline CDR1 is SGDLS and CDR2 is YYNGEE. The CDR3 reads CASSNSGLNTGELFF. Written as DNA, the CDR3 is TGTGCCAGCAGCAATAGCGGTCTTAACACCGGGGAGCTGTTTTTT. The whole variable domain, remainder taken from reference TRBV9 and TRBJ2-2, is DSGVTQTPKHLITATGQRVTLRCSPRSGDLSVYWYQQSLDQGLQFLIQYYNGEERAKGNILERFSAQQFPDLHSELNLSSLELGDSALYFCASSNSGLNTGELFFGEGSRLTVL.

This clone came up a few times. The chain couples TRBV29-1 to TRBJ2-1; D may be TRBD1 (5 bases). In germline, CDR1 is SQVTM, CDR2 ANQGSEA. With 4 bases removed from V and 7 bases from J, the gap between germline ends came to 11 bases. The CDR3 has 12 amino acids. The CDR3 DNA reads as TGCAGCGTTGCGGCAGGGCGGAATGAGCAGTTCTTC. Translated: CSVAAGRNEQFF.

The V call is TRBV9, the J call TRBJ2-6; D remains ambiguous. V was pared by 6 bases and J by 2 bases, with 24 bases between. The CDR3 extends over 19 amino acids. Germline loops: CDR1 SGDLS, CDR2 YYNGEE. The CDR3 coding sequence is TGTGCCAGCACCACGAAACTATCTGATGAGGAACCTGGGGCCAACGTCCTGACTTTC. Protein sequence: CASTTKLSDEEPGANVLTF.

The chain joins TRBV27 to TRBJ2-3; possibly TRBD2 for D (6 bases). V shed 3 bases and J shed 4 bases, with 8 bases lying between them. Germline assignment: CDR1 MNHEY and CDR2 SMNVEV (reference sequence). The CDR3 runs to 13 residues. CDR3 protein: CASSLRGSDTQYF. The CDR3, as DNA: TGTGCCAGCAGTTTGCGGGGATCAGATACGCAGTATTTT.

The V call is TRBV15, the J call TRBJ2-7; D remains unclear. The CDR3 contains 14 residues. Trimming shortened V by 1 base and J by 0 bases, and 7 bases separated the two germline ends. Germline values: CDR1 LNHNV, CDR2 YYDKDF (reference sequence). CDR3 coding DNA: TGTGCCACCAGCAGAGTTCAGGCCTCCTACGAGCAGTACTTC. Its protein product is CATSRVQASYEQYF. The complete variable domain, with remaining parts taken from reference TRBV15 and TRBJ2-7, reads DAMVIQNPRYQVTQFGKPVTLSCSQTLNHNVMYWYQQKSSQAPKLLFHYYDKDFNNEADTPDNFQSRRPNTSFCFLDIRSPGLGDTAMYLCATSRVQASYEQYFGPGTRLTVT.

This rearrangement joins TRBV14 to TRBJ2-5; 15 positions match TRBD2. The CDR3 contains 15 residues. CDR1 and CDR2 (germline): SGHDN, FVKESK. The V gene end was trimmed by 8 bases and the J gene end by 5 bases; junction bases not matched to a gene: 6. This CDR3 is CASSGLAGGSETQYF. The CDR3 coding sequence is TGTGCCAGCTCGGGACTAGCGGGAGGTAGTGAGACCCAGTACTTC.

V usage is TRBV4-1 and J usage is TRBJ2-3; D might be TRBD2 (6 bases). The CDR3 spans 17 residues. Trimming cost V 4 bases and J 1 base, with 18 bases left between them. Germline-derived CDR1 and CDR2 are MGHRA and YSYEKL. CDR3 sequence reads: CASSLLAVSGGTDTQYF. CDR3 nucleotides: TGCGCCAGCAGCCTTCTGGCTGTTAGCGGAGGCACAGATACGCAGTATTTT.

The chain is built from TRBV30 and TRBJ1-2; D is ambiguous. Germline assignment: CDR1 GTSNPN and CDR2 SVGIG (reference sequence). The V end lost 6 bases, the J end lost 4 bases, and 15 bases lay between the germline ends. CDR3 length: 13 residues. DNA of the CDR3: TGTGCCTGCCCCCAGAGCGGCGGCTATGGCTACACCTTC. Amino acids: CACPQSGGYGYTF.

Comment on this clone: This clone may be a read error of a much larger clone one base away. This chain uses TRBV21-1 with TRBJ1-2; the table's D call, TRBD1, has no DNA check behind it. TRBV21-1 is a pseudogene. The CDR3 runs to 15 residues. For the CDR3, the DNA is TGTGCCAGCAGCTCCCCGGGACAGGGGAACTATGGCTACACCTTC. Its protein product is CASSSPGQGNYGYTF.

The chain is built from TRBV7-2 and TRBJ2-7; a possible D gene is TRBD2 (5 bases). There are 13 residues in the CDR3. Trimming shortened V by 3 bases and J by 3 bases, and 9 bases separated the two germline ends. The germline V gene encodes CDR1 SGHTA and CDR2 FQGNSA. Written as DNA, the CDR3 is TGTGCCAGCAGCTTGACTACTTTCTACGAGCAGTACTTC. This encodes CASSLTTFYEQYF.

As DNA, the CDR3 is TGTGCCACCAGCAGAGGATTAGCGACACCCGGCGAGTTCTTC. It yields the protein CATSRGLATPGEFF. This rearrangement joins TRBV15 to TRBJ2-1; a weak D match, TRBD2 (5 bases). The ends were cut back, 1 base at V and 14 bases at J, with 18 bases in the middle. CDR1 is LNHNV, CDR2 YYDKDF, per germline (reference sequence). The CDR3 is made up of 14 amino acids.

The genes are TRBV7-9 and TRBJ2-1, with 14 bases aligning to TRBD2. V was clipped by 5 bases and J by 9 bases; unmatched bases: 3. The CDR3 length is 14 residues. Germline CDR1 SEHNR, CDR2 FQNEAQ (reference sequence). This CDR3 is CASSPGLAGGEQFF. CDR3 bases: TGTGCCAGCAGCCCAGGACTAGCGGGAGGTGAGCAGTTCTTC.

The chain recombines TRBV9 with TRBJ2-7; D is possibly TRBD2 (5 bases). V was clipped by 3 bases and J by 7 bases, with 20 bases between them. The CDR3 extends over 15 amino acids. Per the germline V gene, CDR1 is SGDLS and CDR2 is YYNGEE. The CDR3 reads CASSGLEGLLGEQYF. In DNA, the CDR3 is TGTGCCAGCAGCGGGCTAGAGGGTCTTTTGGGTGAGCAGTACTTC.

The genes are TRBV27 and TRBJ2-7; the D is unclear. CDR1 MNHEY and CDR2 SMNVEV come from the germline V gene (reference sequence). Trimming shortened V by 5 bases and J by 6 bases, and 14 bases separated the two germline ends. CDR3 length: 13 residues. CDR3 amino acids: CASSTYSHGEQYF. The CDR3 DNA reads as TGTGCCAGCAGTACGTACAGTCATGGCGAGCAGTACTTC.